In its sample, the clone carrying this TCR beta chain was seen a few times. Naive CD8 cells lacked CD45RO and underwent positive selection for CCR7, leaving out terminally differentiated effector memory CD45RA+ cells. The data are from a study of shared clonotypes between healthy human individuals. Using immunoSEQ multiplex PCR, the repertoire was profiled, and TCRdb retains in-frame clones only, with some absent. The table includes about 2 million clones, over 85% detected once. The TCR comes from a man between 18 and 35 years old in good health. The sequenced material came from naive CD8+ T cells sorted from blood.

CDR3 sequence reads: CASSLVPGRNTEAFF. The CDR3 DNA is TGTGCCAGCAGCTTGGTTCCAGGGAGGAACACTGAAGCTTTCTTT. This chain connects TRBV5-5 to TRBJ1-1; D may be TRBD1 (5 bases). Germline V gives CDR1 SGHKS, CDR2 YYEKEE (reference sequence). The CDR3 is 15 amino acids. Trimming took 0 bases from V and 1 from J, leaving 10 bases between them. The full variable domain, with the rest looked up from reference TRBV5-5 and TRBJ1-1, is DAGVTQSPTHLIKTRGQQVTLRCSPISGHKSVSWYQQVLGQGPQFIFQYYEKEERGRGNFPDRFSARQFPNYSSELNVNALLLGDSALYLCASSLVPGRNTEAFFGQGTRLTVV.